The rows below give T cell receptor beta chains drawn from one sample of a study of beta chain features in type 1 diabetes. The repertoire was sequenced with immunoSEQ multiplex PCR; TCRdb's copy has only in-frame clones and lacks some. The sample consists of about 140,000 clones, about 13% of them appearing once. The sequencing input was central memory CD4+ T cells from blood. The source of these receptors is a young man with type 1 diabetes. Both conserved end residues are part of each CDR3. Fields, in order: D gene, CDR3 length, clone size, V gene, J gene, CDR3 protein, CDR3 DNA. The D gene is left open where the match is weak. The size entry is marked missing in some rows and otherwise reads once, few, many or a size class.

D gene: TRBD1; CDR3 length: 13; clone size: -; V gene: TRBV18; J gene: TRBJ1-5; CDR3 protein: CASSPTGDQPQHF; CDR3 DNA: TGTGCCAGCTCACCAACAGGGGATCAGCCCCAGCATTTT
D gene: -; CDR3 length: 12; clone size: few; V gene: TRBV7-9; J gene: TRBJ1-2; CDR3 protein: CASSSVEGGYTF; CDR3 DNA: TGTGCCAGCAGCTCTGTTGAGGGCGGCTACACCTTC
D gene: -; CDR3 length: 16; clone size: many; V gene: TRBV10-3; J gene: TRBJ1-6; CDR3 protein: CAISEGLSNYNSPLHF; CDR3 DNA: TGTGCCATCAGTGAAGGCCTCTCGAATTATAATTCACCCCTCCACTTT
D gene: TRBD1; CDR3 length: 15; clone size: few; V gene: TRBV4-1; J gene: TRBJ1-5; CDR3 protein: CASSQERQGAQPQHF; CDR3 DNA: TGCGCCAGCAGCCAGGAAAGACAGGGGGCTCAGCCCCAGCATTTT
D gene: -; CDR3 length: 14; clone size: many; V gene: TRBV4-1; J gene: TRBJ1-4; CDR3 protein: CASSQDRNNEKLFF; CDR3 DNA: TGCGCCAGCAGCCAGGATAGGAATAATGAAAAACTGTTTTTT
D gene: -; CDR3 length: 15; clone size: few; V gene: TRBV30; J gene: TRBJ1-5; CDR3 protein: CAWSGLGGMNQPQHF; CDR3 DNA: TGTGCCTGGAGCGGGCTCGGCGGAATGAATCAGCCCCAGCATTTT
D gene: -; CDR3 length: 14; clone size: few; V gene: TRBV5-4; J gene: TRBJ1-2; CDR3 protein: CASSQEGSNYGYTF; CDR3 DNA: TGTGCCAGCAGTCAGGAAGGCTCTAACTATGGCTACACCTTC
D gene: -; CDR3 length: 14; clone size: -; V gene: TRBV5-1; J gene: TRBJ1-6; CDR3 protein: CASSGGAGGSPLHF; CDR3 DNA: TGCGCCAGCAGTGGAGGGGCCGGTGGGTCACCCCTCCACTTT
D gene: -; CDR3 length: 12; clone size: -; V gene: TRBV5-1; J gene: TRBJ2-3; CDR3 protein: CASRPDGDTQYF; CDR3 DNA: TGCGCCAGCAGACCCGATGGGGATACGCAGTATTTT
D gene: -; CDR3 length: 14; clone size: few; V gene: TRBV7-9; J gene: TRBJ1-6; CDR3 protein: CASSPPGFNSPLHF; CDR3 DNA: TGTGCCAGCAGTCCTCCCGGGTTCAATTCACCCCTCCACTTT
D gene: -; CDR3 length: 14; clone size: -; V gene: TRBV7-2; J gene: TRBJ2-3; CDR3 protein: CASSLGKVPNTQYF; CDR3 DNA: TGTGCCAGCAGCTTAGGGAAGGTCCCCAATACGCAGTATTTT
D gene: -; CDR3 length: 15; clone size: -; V gene: TRBV6-1; J gene: TRBJ2-1; CDR3 protein: CASKLQGGNYNEQFF; CDR3 DNA: TGTGCCAGCAAACTGCAGGGGGGAAACTACAATGAGCAGTTCTTC
D gene: TRBD1; CDR3 length: 15; clone size: -; V gene: TRBV7-9; J gene: TRBJ2-2; CDR3 protein: CASSPRQGANGELFF; CDR3 DNA: TGTGCCAGCAGCCCACGACAGGGGGCTAACGGGGAGCTGTTTTTT
D gene: -; CDR3 length: 12; clone size: -; V gene: TRBV11-2; J gene: TRBJ2-5; CDR3 protein: CASSLGVGTQYF; CDR3 DNA: TGTGCCAGCAGCTTAGGGGTTGGGACCCAGTACTTC
D gene: -; CDR3 length: 13; clone size: -; V gene: TRBV7-2; J gene: TRBJ1-1; CDR3 protein: CASSLGQWTEAFF; CDR3 DNA: TGTGCCAGCAGCTTAGGACAGTGGACTGAAGCTTTCTTT
D gene: -; CDR3 length: 13; clone size: few; V gene: TRBV7-6; J gene: TRBJ2-7; CDR3 protein: CASSSWDKYEQYF; CDR3 DNA: TGTGCCAGCAGCTCCTGGGACAAATACGAGCAGTACTTC
D gene: TRBD2; CDR3 length: 14; clone size: few; V gene: TRBV29-1; J gene: TRBJ2-2; CDR3 protein: CSVSFAGETGELFF; CDR3 DNA: TGCAGCGTGTCTTTCGCGGGGGAGACCGGGGAGCTGTTTTTT
D gene: -; CDR3 length: 15; clone size: -; V gene: TRBV5-4; J gene: TRBJ2-1; CDR3 protein: CASSLEAGSYNEQFF; CDR3 DNA: TGTGCCAGCAGCTTGGAGGCGGGGTCCTACAATGAGCAGTTCTTC
D gene: -; CDR3 length: 12; clone size: -; V gene: TRBV6-1; J gene: TRBJ2-7; CDR3 protein: CASSSTNQEQYF; CDR3 DNA: TGTGCCAGCAGTTCGACCAACCAGGAGCAGTACTTC
D gene: -; CDR3 length: 15; clone size: -; V gene: TRBV9; J gene: TRBJ2-3; CDR3 protein: CASSPGTAATDTQYF; CDR3 DNA: TGTGCCAGCAGCCCCGGGACCGCAGCCACAGATACGCAGTATTTT
D gene: -; CDR3 length: 16; clone size: few; V gene: TRBV30; J gene: TRBJ1-2; CDR3 protein: CAWSETGTRVVYGYTF; CDR3 DNA: TGTGCCTGGAGCGAAACGGGGACCAGGGTTGTATATGGCTACACCTTC
D gene: -; CDR3 length: 16; clone size: few; V gene: TRBV28; J gene: TRBJ1-2; CDR3 protein: CASSLWAREDDYGYTF; CDR3 DNA: TGTGCCAGCAGTTTATGGGCGAGGGAAGACGACTATGGCTACACCTTC
D gene: TRBD1; CDR3 length: 16; clone size: few; V gene: TRBV6-1; J gene: TRBJ2-7; CDR3 protein: CASSDGSRDRGLEQYF; CDR3 DNA: TGTGCCAGCAGTGACGGGAGTAGGGACAGGGGCCTCGAGCAGTACTTC
D gene: -; CDR3 length: 15; clone size: few; V gene: TRBV4-2; J gene: TRBJ1-4; CDR3 protein: CASSPTWGGGEKLFF; CDR3 DNA: TGTGCCAGCAGCCCGACCTGGGGGGGAGGAGAAAAACTGTTTTTT
D gene: -; CDR3 length: 13; clone size: few; V gene: TRBV13; J gene: TRBJ2-5; CDR3 protein: CASSYTNQETQYF; CDR3 DNA: TGTGCCAGCAGCTACACGAACCAAGAGACCCAGTACTTC
D gene: -; CDR3 length: 11; clone size: many; V gene: TRBV7-2; J gene: TRBJ1-1; CDR3 protein: CASSLGTTRFF; CDR3 DNA: TGTGCCAGCAGCTTGGGGACAACTCGTTTCTTT
D gene: TRBD2; CDR3 length: 13; clone size: -; V gene: TRBV29-1; J gene: TRBJ2-2; CDR3 protein: CSVRTSTTGELFF; CDR3 DNA: TGCAGCGTCCGGACTAGCACCACCGGGGAGCTGTTTTTT
D gene: -; CDR3 length: 13; clone size: -; V gene: TRBV7-3; J gene: TRBJ1-1; CDR3 protein: CASSPQGGTEAFF; CDR3 DNA: TGTGCCAGCAGCCCCCAGGGAGGGACTGAAGCTTTCTTT
D gene: -; CDR3 length: 13; clone size: -; V gene: TRBV28; J gene: TRBJ1-3; CDR3 protein: CASTEGSGNTIYF; CDR3 DNA: TGTGCCAGCACGGAGGGCTCTGGAAACACCATATATTTT
D gene: -; CDR3 length: 12; clone size: -; V gene: TRBV5-1; J gene: TRBJ2-1; CDR3 protein: CASSPSGNEQFF; CDR3 DNA: TGCGCCAGCAGCCCGTCGGGAAATGAGCAGTTCTTC
D gene: TRBD2; CDR3 length: 17; clone size: -; V gene: TRBV10-3; J gene: TRBJ2-5; CDR3 protein: CAISEGSGGLVRETQYF; CDR3 DNA: TGTGCCATCAGTGAAGGAAGCGGGGGCCTTGTGCGGGAGACCCAGTACTTC
D gene: -; CDR3 length: 12; clone size: few; V gene: TRBV2; J gene: TRBJ2-3; CDR3 protein: CASSEAGGTQYF; CDR3 DNA: TGTGCCAGCAGTGAAGCGGGGGGTACGCAGTATTTT
D gene: TRBD1; CDR3 length: 11; clone size: -; V gene: TRBV20-1; J gene: TRBJ1-2; CDR3 protein: CSALQGSGYTF; CDR3 DNA: TGCAGTGCGCTACAGGGGAGTGGCTACACCTTC
D gene: TRBD1; CDR3 length: 13; clone size: -; V gene: TRBV29-1; J gene: TRBJ1-2; CDR3 protein: CSDQQGGYHGYTF; CDR3 DNA: TGCAGCGACCAACAGGGGGGATATCATGGCTACACCTTC
D gene: TRBD1; CDR3 length: 15; clone size: few; V gene: TRBV5-6; J gene: TRBJ1-6; CDR3 protein: CASSLGTGKGSPLHF; CDR3 DNA: TGTGCCAGCAGCTTGGGGACAGGGAAGGGTTCACCCCTCCACTTT
D gene: TRBD2; CDR3 length: 18; clone size: -; V gene: TRBV30; J gene: TRBJ2-5; CDR3 protein: CAWTKGLAGPPPIETQYF; CDR3 DNA: TGTGCCTGGACAAAAGGACTAGCGGGGCCCCCCCCGATAGAGACCCAGTACTTC
D gene: -; CDR3 length: 15; clone size: few; V gene: TRBV19; J gene: TRBJ2-1; CDR3 protein: CASSNALPGHDEQFF; CDR3 DNA: TGTGCCAGTAGCAATGCCCTTCCTGGTCATGATGAGCAGTTCTTC
D gene: -; CDR3 length: 14; clone size: -; V gene: TRBV29-1; J gene: TRBJ2-7; CDR3 protein: CSALLQGGVYEQYF; CDR3 DNA: TGCAGCGCGCTACTCCAAGGGGGGGTCTACGAGCAGTACTTC
D gene: TRBD1; CDR3 length: 16; clone size: few; V gene: TRBV25-1; J gene: TRBJ2-2; CDR3 protein: CASSAPGTVVTGELFF; CDR3 DNA: TGTGCCAGCAGTGCTCCCGGGACAGTCGTTACCGGGGAGCTGTTTTTT
D gene: TRBD1; CDR3 length: 16; clone size: -; V gene: TRBV9; J gene: TRBJ1-2; CDR3 protein: CASSVRGDRGDYGYTF; CDR3 DNA: TGTGCCAGCAGCGTGAGAGGGGACAGGGGAGACTATGGCTACACCTTC
D gene: -; CDR3 length: 13; clone size: many; V gene: TRBV10-3; J gene: TRBJ2-1; CDR3 protein: CAISESMQNEQFF; CDR3 DNA: TGTGCCATCAGTGAGTCCATGCAGAATGAGCAGTTCTTC
D gene: TRBD1; CDR3 length: 13; clone size: many; V gene: TRBV29-1; J gene: TRBJ2-5; CDR3 protein: CSVLTGGGETQYF; CDR3 DNA: TGCAGCGTCCTGACAGGGGGAGGGGAGACCCAGTACTTC